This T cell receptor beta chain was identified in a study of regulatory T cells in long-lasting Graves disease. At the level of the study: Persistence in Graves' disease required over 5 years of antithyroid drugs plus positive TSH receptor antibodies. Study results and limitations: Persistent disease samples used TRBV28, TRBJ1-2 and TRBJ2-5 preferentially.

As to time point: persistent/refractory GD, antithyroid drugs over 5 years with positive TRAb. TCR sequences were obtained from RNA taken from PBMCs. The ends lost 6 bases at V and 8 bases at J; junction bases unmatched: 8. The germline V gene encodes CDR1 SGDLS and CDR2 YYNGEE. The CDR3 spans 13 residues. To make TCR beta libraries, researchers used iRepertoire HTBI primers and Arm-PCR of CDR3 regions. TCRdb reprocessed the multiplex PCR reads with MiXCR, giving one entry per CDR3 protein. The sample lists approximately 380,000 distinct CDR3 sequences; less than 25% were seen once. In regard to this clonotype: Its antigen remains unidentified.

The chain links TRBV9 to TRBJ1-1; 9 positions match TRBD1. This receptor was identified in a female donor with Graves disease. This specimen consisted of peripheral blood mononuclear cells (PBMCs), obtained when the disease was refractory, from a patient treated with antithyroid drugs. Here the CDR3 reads CASTPVGQGEAFF. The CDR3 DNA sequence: TGTGCCAGCACCCCCGTCGGACAGGGGGAAGCTTTCTTT.